The sequence of this T cell receptor beta chain was determined in a study of graft-versus-host responses after intestinal transplantation. Study details: Recipients uniformly received anti-thymocyte globulin induction, followed by tacrolimus and steroids for approximately 3 years.

In its sample, this clone was seen a few times. What it binds is not known. The authors processed graft tissue to release intraepithelial and lamina propria lymphocytes. Libraries were prepared by immunoSEQ multiplex PCR; TCRdb keeps only in-frame clonotypes and omits some of them. The data show about 3,300 clones, about 74% seen once. Findings of the study overall: Those patients showing graft-donor T cell macrochimerism displayed high graft-versus-host to host-versus-graft clonal ratios in allografts. Among circulating GvH clones, peak levels were associated with early post-transplant declines in HvG clones. In recipient marrow, GvH clones were found, and some appeared first in ileum or blood.

The CDR3 length is 11 residues. Trimming removed 6 bases from V and 6 bases from J; junction bases left unmatched: 0. Germline lookup yields CDR1 SNHLY and CDR2 FYNNEI. This clonotype was sampled from a human patient who received an intestinal transplant, so some T cells may come from the graft donor. The chain uses TRBV2 and TRBJ2-7; TRBD2 aligns across 9 bases. The material sequenced was ileum tissue, taken 5 and 7 days after intestinal transplantation. In nucleotides, the CDR3 is TGTGCCAGCAGGGGACTAGCCGAGCAGTACTTC. Its protein product is CASRGLAEQYF.